Detailed here is one TCR beta chain. Antigen unknown. The data belong to a study of shared clonotypes between healthy human individuals. Study findings and constraints: Naive subsets tended to show greater estimated richness than memory subsets.

Healthy HIV-negative adults without recent acute infections or vaccinations served as donors. The split of CD4+ cells yielded CD45RA+ naive and CD45RA-negative memory subsets. Produced via immunoSEQ multiplex PCR; TCRdb's table is partial and in-frame only. The table has some 1,600,000 clones, 95% to 99% seen once. This receptor was taken from a man aged 25 to 45 in good health. Sequenced sample: naive CD4+ T cells sorted from blood. The subset was: CD45RA+ positively selected.

Written as DNA, the CDR3 is TGTGCCAGCAGTTACGCCACAGGGTGGTCCTACGAGCAGTACTTC. Translating gives CASSYATGWSYEQYF. The chain has TRBV6-5 and TRBJ2-7; the D gene is possibly TRBD1 (6 bases). The length of the CDR3 is 15 residues. Germline loops: CDR1 MNHEY, CDR2 SVGAGI. V shed 2 bases and J shed 1 base, with 12 bases lying between them.